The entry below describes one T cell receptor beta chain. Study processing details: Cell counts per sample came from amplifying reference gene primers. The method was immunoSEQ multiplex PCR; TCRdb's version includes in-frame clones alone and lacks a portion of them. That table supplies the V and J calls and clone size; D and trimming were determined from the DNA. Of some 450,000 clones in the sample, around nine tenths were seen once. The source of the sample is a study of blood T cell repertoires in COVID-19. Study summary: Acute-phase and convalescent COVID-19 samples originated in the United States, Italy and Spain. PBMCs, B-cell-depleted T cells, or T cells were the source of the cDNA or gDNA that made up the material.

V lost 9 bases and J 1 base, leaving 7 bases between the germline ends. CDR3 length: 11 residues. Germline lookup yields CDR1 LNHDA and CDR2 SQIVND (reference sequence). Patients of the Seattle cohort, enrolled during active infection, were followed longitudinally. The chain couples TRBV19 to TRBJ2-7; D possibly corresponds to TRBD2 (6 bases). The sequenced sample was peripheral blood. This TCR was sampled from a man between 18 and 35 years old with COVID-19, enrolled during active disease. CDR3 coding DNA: TGTGCCAGCGCGGGGTCCTACGAGCAGTACTTC. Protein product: CASAGSYEQYF.